The 27 T cell receptor beta chains reported below all come from one sample, sequenced in a study of T-cell reconstitution after alpha-beta-depleted transplantation in children. Unique molecular identifiers featured in how the TCRbeta library was prepared. TCRdb re-called the PCR reads through MiXCR, storing one row per CDR3 protein. The sample comprises about 360,000 distinct CDR3 sequences, about 14% of which are singletons, and around 4.5% rests with the top ten. Sequencing was performed on PBMCs, taken from the stem cell graft. The receptors originated from a human donor who donated a stem cell graft to a child with Fanconi anemia.

The gene calls are TRBV3-1 and TRBJ2-3; 8 bases match TRBD2. Germline CDR1 and CDR2: LGHDT and YNNKEL (reference sequence). Trimming removed 4 bases from V and 2 bases from J; junction bases left unmatched: 5. The CDR3 runs 15 residues. CDR3 sequence reads: CASSRGLESTDTQYF. In DNA form, the CDR3 reads TGTGCCAGCAGCCGGGGACTAGAGTCCACAGATACGCAGTATTTT.

This clonotype was counted only a few times. V and J are TRBV11-2 and TRBJ1-2; D is perhaps TRBD1 (6 bases). V lost 5 bases to trimming and J lost 3 bases, with 16 bases between them. The length of the CDR3 is 15 residues. Germline V gene lookup returns CDR1 SGHAT and CDR2 FQNNGV. The CDR3 loop is CASSGQQGGYYGYTF. As DNA, the CDR3 is TGTGCCAGCAGCGGGCAACAGGGCGGCTACTATGGCTACACCTTC.

The chain couples TRBV4-2 to TRBJ2-5; TRBD2 matches at 12 bases. Germline V gives CDR1 LGHNA, CDR2 YNFKEQ. Trimming removed 4 bases from V and 12 bases from J; junction bases left unmatched: 9. This CDR3 has 14 residues. The CDR3 sequence: CASSPGLAGGYEYF. CDR3 nucleotides: TGTGCCAGCAGCCCTGGGCTAGCGGGGGGGTATGAGTACTTC.

This clonotype was seen a few times. The rearrangement uses TRBV7-9 and TRBJ1-1; maybe TRBD1 (5 bases). Germline-derived CDR1 and CDR2 are SEHNR and FQNEAQ (reference sequence). The CDR3 spans 11 residues. V was cut by 4 bases and J by 8 bases, with 8 bases left in between. The DNA for the CDR3 is TGTGCCAGCAGCTCGAACAGGGAAGCTTTCTTT. Translation: CASSSNREAFF.

The chain employs TRBV15 and TRBJ2-3; perhaps TRBD1 as D (6 bases). The CDR3 consists of 16 residues. The V gene lost 0 bases and the J gene lost 1 base, with 11 bases spanning the gap. Germline CDR1 and CDR2: LNHNV and YYDKDF (reference sequence). The CDR3: CATSRDPPGGTDTQYF. The CDR3 DNA sequence: TGTGCCACCAGCAGAGATCCACCAGGGGGCACAGATACGCAGTATTTT.

This clonotype was seen more than once but under ten times. The V call is TRBV7-9, the J call TRBJ2-2, with D possibly TRBD1 on 6 matching bases. V was shortened by 8 bases and J by 4 bases, with 20 bases between the two germline ends. The CDR3 covers 16 residues. CDR1 SEHNR and CDR2 FQNEAQ come from the germline V gene (reference sequence). The CDR3 sequence: CASFLQDGDTTGELFF. The CDR3 DNA reads as TGTGCCAGCTTTTTGCAAGACGGGGACACCACCGGGGAGCTGTTTTTT.

This clonotype was seen a few times. The chain recombines TRBV24-1 with TRBJ2-1; 10 nucleotides align to TRBD1. The CDR3 loop spans 18 amino acids. The germline V gene has CDR1 KGHDR and CDR2 SFDVKD. V lost 2 bases and J lost 7; bases outside the gene matches: 13. The CDR3 DNA is TGTGCCACCAGTGATTCCAGCCTGACAGGGGGCGCGGTGAATGAGCAGTTCTTC. Translating it yields CATSDSSLTGGAVNEQFF.

This clonotype was observed at least ten times. V gene TRBV11-2 combines with J gene TRBJ1-1, with D unclear. Germline V CDR1 and CDR2: SGHAT, FQNNGV. The V and J ends lost 3 bases and 5 bases respectively, with 16 bases between them. The CDR3 extends over 15 amino acids. The CDR3 DNA sequence: TGTGCCAGCAGCTTCCTTGATCGGCGTGGAACTGAAGCTTTCTTT. Protein sequence: CASSFLDRRGTEAFF.

This rearrangement joins TRBV29-1 to TRBJ2-4; 10 nucleotides match TRBD1. Germline-derived CDR1 and CDR2 are SQVTM and ANQGSEA. V was clipped by 6 bases and J by 6 bases; unmatched bases: 5. This CDR3 is 13 amino acids long. CDR3 in amino acids: CSVRQGALNIQYF. Here the CDR3 DNA reads TGCAGCGTCCGACAGGGGGCTCTAAACATTCAGTACTTC.

This clonotype was recorded many times. This chain uses TRBV7-2 with TRBJ2-2; 7 bases agree with TRBD1. Trimming cost V 3 bases and J 2 bases; bases outside gene matches: 9. There are 17 residues in the CDR3. CDR1 is SGHTA and CDR2 is FQGNSA in the germline V gene. CDR3 nucleotide sequence: TGTGCCAGCAGCTTGAATATGGCAGGGGGTAACACCGGGGAGCTGTTTTTT. Protein sequence: CASSLNMAGGNTGELFF.

The gene calls are TRBV20-1 and TRBJ1-2; D is unresolved. The V end was cut by 6 bases, the J end by 7 bases, with 18 bases between. Germline assignment: CDR1 DFQATT and CDR2 SNEGSKA (reference sequence). The CDR3 has 13 residues. CDR3 coding DNA: TGCAGTGCCGGGGTCCGGGCAGGAGGTGGCTACACCTTC. This sequence encodes CSAGVRAGGGYTF.

At least ten counts were recorded for this clonotype. The CDR3: CASSQGSEIYGYTF. CDR3 nucleotide sequence: TGTGCCAGCAGCCAAGGGTCGGAGATCTATGGCTACACCTTC. The rearrangement joins TRBV3-1 to TRBJ1-2; unclear D gene. V gave up 1 base and J gave up 4 bases, with 10 bases separating them. Germline V gene data show CDR1 as LGHDT and CDR2 as YNNKEL (reference sequence). The CDR3 is 14 amino acids. Together with reference TRBV3-1 and TRBJ1-2, the CDR3 gives the full variable domain: DTAVSQTPKYLVTQMGNDKSIKCEQNLGHDTMYWYKQDSKKFLKIMFSYNNKELIINETVPNRFSPKSPDKAHLNLHINSLELGDSAVYFCASSQGSEIYGYTFGSGTRLTVV.

The chain has TRBV30 and TRBJ2-2, with D unresolved. The V gene lost 0 bases and the J gene lost 3 bases, with 11 bases spanning the gap. The germline CDR1 and CDR2 sequences are GTSNPN and SVGIG (reference sequence). This CDR3 has 15 amino acids. The CDR3 DNA follows: TGTGCCTGGAGTGTAACATGGCCGGACACCGGGGAGCTGTTTTTT. As protein: CAWSVTWPDTGELFF.

This clonotype was found a few times. The chain links TRBV12-3 or TRBV12-4 to TRBJ2-5; 10 nucleotides line up with TRBD1. With 6 bases clipped from V and 2 bases from J, the junction kept 3 bases outside the gene matches. The CDR3 totals 14 residues. In DNA, the CDR3 is TGTGCCAGCAGCCGGGGACAGGGGCAAGAGACCCAGTACTTC. It encodes CASSRGQGQETQYF.

This clonotype came up a few times. The chain has TRBV3-1 and TRBJ2-1; D unclear. Trimming left V 4 bases short and J 7 bases short, with 20 bases between. CDR3 length: 16 amino acids. The germline V gene encodes CDR1 LGHDT and CDR2 YNNKEL (reference sequence). CDR3: CASSLSELVEENEQFF. CDR3 in DNA: TGTGCCAGCAGCCTCTCGGAACTTGTAGAGGAGAATGAGCAGTTCTTC.

This clonotype was counted only a few times. The chain has TRBV11-2 and TRBJ2-3, with 7 bases aligning to TRBD1. The CDR3 runs 12 residues. The ends lost 5 bases at V and 6 bases at J; junction bases unmatched: 2. Germline V gives CDR1 SGHAT, CDR2 FQNNGV. CDR3 nucleotide sequence: TGTGCCAGCAGCAGGGGGCCGGATACGCAGTATTTT. This translates into CASSRGPDTQYF.

V gene TRBV2 combines with J gene TRBJ1-1; D is undetermined. The CDR3 length is 13 residues. V lost 1 base to trimming and J lost 3 bases, with 6 bases between them. Germline CDR1 reads SNHLY; CDR2 reads FYNNEI. CDR3 sequence: CASSEDRYTEAFF. The CDR3 region has the DNA TGTGCCAGCAGTGAAGACCGATACACTGAAGCTTTCTTT.

This clonotype showed up just a few times. V gene TRBV11-2 combines with J gene TRBJ2-7, with TRBD2 as a possible D gene (5 bases). V lost 3 bases and J lost 0, with 9 bases in between. The CDR3 is made up of 14 amino acids. Germline CDR1 SGHAT, CDR2 FQNNGV. The CDR3 sequence is CASSFLGSSYEQYF. As DNA, the CDR3 is TGTGCCAGCAGCTTTTTAGGGAGCTCCTACGAGCAGTACTTC.

A few counts support this clonotype. The chain links TRBV9 to TRBJ1-6, with 7 bases that match TRBD1. The CDR3 length is 15 residues. Germline V lookup: CDR1 SGDLS, CDR2 YYNGEE. Trimming took 0 bases from V and 10 from J; bases not matched to a gene: 7. In nucleotides, the CDR3 is TGTGCCAGCAGCGTAGAGGGGGCATCCCTATCACCCCTCCACTTT. Translating it yields CASSVEGASLSPLHF.

This clonotype was found many times. The chain joins TRBV5-5 to TRBJ1-1, with D maybe TRBD1 (6 bases). Germline values: CDR1 SGHKS, CDR2 YYEKEE (reference sequence). V was trimmed by 4 bases and J by 1 base, leaving 14 bases between them. The CDR3 runs 15 residues. CDR3 protein: CASSTTDSTNTEAFF. In DNA, the CDR3 is TGTGCCAGCAGCACGACGGACAGCACGAACACTGAAGCTTTCTTT.

The gene calls are TRBV18 and TRBJ2-1; 7 bases match TRBD1. Trimming removed 4 bases from V and 4 bases from J; junction bases left unmatched: 10. The CDR3 covers 16 residues. CDR1 and CDR2 (germline): KGHSH, LQKENI. In DNA form, the CDR3 reads TGTGCCAGCTCACTGGCCGGGACAGACGTTTACAATGAGCAGTTCTTC. It yields the protein CASSLAGTDVYNEQFF. Full variable domain (rest looked up from reference TRBV18 and TRBJ2-1): NAGVMQNPRHLVRRRGQEARLRCSPMKGHSHVYWYRQLPEEGLKFMVYLQKENIIDESGMPKERFSAEFPKEGPSILRIQQVVRGDSAAYFCASSLAGTDVYNEQFFGPGTRLTVL.

This clonotype was counted only a few times. This chain uses TRBV29-1 with TRBJ2-7; D not resolved. The CDR3 extends over 12 amino acids. Trimming removed 6 bases at V and 0 bases at J, with 9 bases between. From germline, CDR1 is SQVTM and CDR2 ANQGSEA. The CDR3 here is CSVTTDSYEQYV. The CDR3 DNA reads TGCAGCGTGACCACGGACTCCTACGAGCAGTACGTC.

This clonotype was found a few times. V and J are TRBV27 and TRBJ2-5; D gene ambiguous. The germline V gene encodes CDR1 MNHEY and CDR2 SMNVEV (reference sequence). V lost 1 base and J 7 bases, leaving 10 bases between the germline ends. CDR3 length equals 13 residues. CDR3 nucleotides: TGTGCCAGCAGTTTATGGGCGGCCGGGACCCAGTACTTC. Translating gives CASSLWAAGTQYF.

J is TRBJ2-1 and V is TRBV9; perhaps D is TRBD1 or TRBD2 (5 bases each). Per the germline V gene, CDR1 is SGDLS and CDR2 is YYNGEE. This CDR3 region has 15 residues. V lost 5 bases and J lost 4, with 16 bases in between. Here the CDR3 reads CASSTTGTTYNEQFF. CDR3 DNA: TGTGCCAGCAGTACAACCGGGACCACTTACAATGAGCAGTTCTTC.

This clonotype was picked up a small number of times. DNA for the CDR3: TGTGCCAGCAGCCCTCCTACCACGACAAGTGTTGGGAACACTGAAGCTTTCTTT. It encodes CASSPPTTTSVGNTEAFF. The chain combines TRBV11-1 with TRBJ1-1; D is unclear. V lost 5 bases and J lost 1, with 23 bases in between. Germline V gene data show CDR1 as SGHAT and CDR2 as FQDESV (reference sequence). The CDR3 extends over 18 amino acids.

This clonotype was seen only a few times. The chain joins TRBV3-1 to TRBJ1-4; perhaps TRBD1 as D (6 bases). Deletions cut 3 bases from V and 8 bases from J, with 16 bases between. The length of the CDR3 is 15 residues. The germline V gene has CDR1 LGHDT and CDR2 YNNKEL (reference sequence). Here the CDR3 DNA reads TGTGCCAGCAGCCATTTCCAACAGGGCGTCGAAAAACTGTTTTTT. Encoded protein: CASSHFQQGVEKLFF.

This clonotype was seen a few times. This chain links TRBV7-9 with TRBJ1-1; D remains unclear. Germline lookup yields CDR1 SEHNR and CDR2 FQNEAQ (reference sequence). V lost 2 bases and J 1 base, leaving 11 bases between the germline ends. This CDR3 has 15 residues. The CDR3 protein is CASSLIGPPNTEAFF. In nucleotides, the CDR3 is TGTGCCAGCAGCTTAATAGGGCCCCCGAACACTGAAGCTTTCTTT.